This TCR beta chain was profiled in a study of T cells after yellow fever vaccination (dated by TCRdb to about 2019). Looking at the study overall: Libraries from fractions with low cell numbers were prepared with the SMART-Seq v4 Ultra Low Input RNA kit. Bulk PBMC replicates and cell subsets were isolated from blood drawn at multiple timepoints before and after both primary and secondary immunization. Bulk TCR alpha and beta repertoires were sequenced longitudinally to track T-cell clones before and after primary and booster YFV17D yellow fever vaccination. Two healthy male donors, one aged 18 to 29 and one aged 30 to 40 years, made up the cohort. Paper-wide results and their limitations: The secondary T-cell response was weaker than the primary response but faster, peaking on day 5 instead of day 15. FACS-sorted repertoires could contain abundant contaminating clonotypes from the bulk population, so computational filtering was required. Only a couple of donors were included in the study, so the extent to which the findings can be generalized is limited. A small fraction of clonotypes showed up in both the CD4 and CD8 compartments, probably as a result of convergent recombination. After the booster, most of the clones that had expanded following primary vaccination were detected again (roughly 96% of CD4 and around 88% of CD8), which suggests that memory was broadly maintained.

Sequencing instrument: Illumina NovaSeq 6000. TCR cDNA was synthesized by 5'RACE template switching, which introduced a universal primer site and unique molecular identifiers. cDNA synthesis was primed from both the TCR alpha and TCR beta constant segments. Two PCR steps were used to amplify libraries, with sample barcodes and sequencing adapters being added in the second step. Sequencing of libraries was performed on Illumina HiSeq 2500 (2x100 bp) or NovaSeq (2x150 bp). As for how the authors treated the data: MIGEC handled demultiplexing of reads and collapsing into UMI consensus sequences, while MiXCR performed V(D)J alignment. Clonotypes responding to the vaccine were identified with edgeR on replicate PBMC samples, with the criteria of FDR below 0.01 and a log2 fold change above 5 up to day 15. Bulk clonotypes were assigned CD4 or CD8 identity according to which sequenced CD4 or CD8 repertoire held them at higher abundance. Clones were called with MiXCR by TCRdb after fastp trimmed the public reads at Q25, and only in-frame beta chains were retained. Every entry covers one CDR3 protein and lists the most common genes and DNA from its rows. The V and J calls and clone size are TCRdb's, not the authors'. The sample records 300,000 or so distinct CDR3 sequences, around 3.9% of which are singletons. The top ten constitute 24% of the sample.

This clonotype was observed many times. Its antigen target is currently unknown. Per-base qualities were not stored, and no clone one base away is much larger. CDR1 SGHTA and CDR2 FQGNSA were looked up in the germline V gene. There are 13 amino acids in the CDR3, from cysteine to phenylalanine inclusive. This entry keeps only the CDR3 DNA: 39 bases, framed from base 1. V and J are trimmed by 5 bases and 5 bases, and the gene matches miss 5 bases of the junction. According to the study, the label for this sample's treatment or condition signals: live attenuated yellow fever vaccine strain. At every blood-draw timepoint, two biological replicates of bulk PBMCs were collected. PBMCs were isolated from peripheral blood using a standard Ficoll-Paque protocol. TriZol was used to extract RNA from bulk PBMCs, from CD4 and CD8 fractions, and from dextramer-positive and dextramer-negative fractions.

The TCR sequence derives from a man aged 18 to 29 who received the YFV17D yellow fever vaccine. Recombination linked TRBV7-2 to TRBJ1-2; TRBD1 aligns with 7 central bases. The source material was PBMCs, sampled 5 days after the yellow fever booster vaccination. The DNA sequence reads TGTGCCAGCAGCCCAAGACAGGGATATGGCTACACCTTC. Its product reads: CASSPRQGYGYTF.